The subject of this entry is one T cell receptor (beta chain). Germline is not matched at one junction end, which may reflect a read error. The sample comes from a study of tumor and adjacent non-tumor tissue in lung cancer. The template was RNA from unsorted bulk tissue. The normal lung tissue was taken more than 3 cm from the tumor edge. The CDR3 sequence is 14 residues long. TCRbeta libraries were built with three rounds of nested PCR, modified from ARM-PCR. From the multiplex PCR reads, TCRdb called clonotypes with MiXCR, one entry per CDR3 protein. The sample lists 100,000 or so distinct CDR3 sequences; around three quarters were seen once.

Material for sequencing was distant non-tumor lung tissue. This chain joins TRBV12-3 or TRBV12-4 and TRBJ2-5, with 8 nucleotides matching TRBD1. This sequence was found in a man between 60 and 75 years old with small cell lung cancer. As DNA, the CDR3 is TGTCCCAGCAATTTAATGGACAGGGAAGAGACACAGTACTTC. It codes for CPSNLMDREETQYF.